The 14 T cell receptor beta chains given below trace back to one sample, sequenced in a study of T cells after yellow fever vaccination. TCRdb reprocessed the 5' RACE reads with MiXCR, giving one entry per CDR3 protein. The sample has approximately 550,000 distinct CDR3 sequences, approximately 21% seen once. Here the sequenced sample was PBMCs, taken 15 days after the yellow fever booster vaccination. The receptors shown here come from a man between 25 and 39 years old who received the YFV17D yellow fever vaccine.

The gene calls are TRBV30 and TRBJ2-1; D is possibly TRBD2 (5 bases). The V and J ends lost 2 bases and 10 bases respectively, with 9 bases between them. Germline-derived CDR1 and CDR2 are GTSNPN and SVGIG (reference sequence). CDR3 length: 11 amino acids. CDR3 DNA: TGTGCCTGGAGTACATTAGCGGAGCAGTTCTTC. Amino acids: CAWSTLAEQFF.

The V call is TRBV7-2, the J call TRBJ2-7, with 8 bases that match TRBD2. This CDR3 spans 16 amino acids. The J segment lost 5 bases and the V segment lost 6 bases, leaving 15 bases of the junction unmatched. Germline V gene lookup returns CDR1 SGHTA and CDR2 FQGNSA. This chain's CDR3 is CASRFGARGGPDEQYF. The CDR3 nucleotides are TGTGCCAGCAGGTTTGGGGCCCGGGGGGGGCCGGACGAGCAGTACTTC.

The genes are TRBV20-1 and TRBJ2-5; TRBD2 matches at 9 bases. This CDR3 contains 16 residues. With V trimmed by 0 bases and J by 4 bases, 9 bases remained unmatched. Germline CDR1 is DFQATT and CDR2 is SNEGSKA (reference sequence). The CDR3 coding sequence is TGCAGTGCTAGAGATCTGCGGGAGGGCCGATTAGAGACCCAGTACTTC. It yields the protein CSARDLREGRLETQYF.

This clonotype has just a few counts. V and J are TRBV6-2 or TRBV6-3 and TRBJ1-1; no clear D gene. The CDR3 has 15 amino acids. Per the germline V gene, CDR1 is MNHEY and CDR2 is SVGEGT. Trimming stripped 6 bases from V and 0 bases from J, with 14 bases between. CDR3 loop: CASSLYSTLNTEAFF. CDR3 coding DNA: TGTGCCAGCAGCTTATACAGTACTTTGAACACTGAAGCTTTCTTT.

The table lists this clonotype with many counts. The chain has TRBV20-1 and TRBJ2-7; TRBD2 matches 7 bases. Germline values: CDR1 DFQATT, CDR2 SNEGSKA (reference sequence). The J segment lost 2 bases and the V segment lost 3 bases, leaving 1 base of the junction unmatched. This CDR3 has 12 amino acids. CDR3 coding DNA: TGCAGTGCTAGCGGGGGGACCTACGAGCAGTACTTC. Amino acids: CSASGGTYEQYF.

This clonotype has only a few counts. The rearrangement links TRBV6-2 or TRBV6-3 to TRBJ2-1; 9 bases line up with TRBD2. Germline trimming cut 8 bases from V and 16 bases from J; bases unmatched to any gene: 9. The CDR3 runs 11 residues. The germline gives CDR1 MNHEY, CDR2 SVGEGT. The CDR3 spells CASGERGVNFF. In nucleotides, the CDR3 is TGTGCCAGCGGGGAGCGGGGGGTTAACTTCTTC.

The V call is TRBV24-1, the J call TRBJ2-3; 10 bases are shared with TRBD2. CDR1 is KGHDR and CDR2 is SFDVKD in the germline V gene. The trim removed 3 bases at V and 2 bases at J, leaving 10 bases unmatched. The CDR3 contains 18 residues. The CDR3 region has the DNA TGTGCCACCAGTGATCCCCCATCTAGCGGGAGCGCCACAGATACGCAGTATTTT. This translates into CATSDPPSSGSATDTQYF.

The rearrangement joins TRBV4-3 to TRBJ1-6, with D unresolved. The CDR3 spans 15 residues. V shed 0 bases and J shed 6 bases, with 9 bases lying between them. The germline CDR1 and CDR2 sequences are LGHNA and YSLEER. The CDR3 sequence: CASSQDPGVNSPLHF. Written as DNA, the CDR3 is TGCGCCAGCAGCCAAGATCCGGGAGTTAATTCACCCCTCCACTTT.

In its sample, this clonotype was seen many times. This chain uses TRBV5-1 with TRBJ2-1, with D uncertain. V was trimmed by 6 bases and J by 0 bases, leaving 10 bases between them. The CDR3 has 14 amino acids. Germline lookup yields CDR1 SGHRS and CDR2 YFSETQ. The CDR3 loop is CASTGKDSYNEQFF. The CDR3 DNA reads as TGCGCCAGCACCGGTAAGGACTCCTACAATGAGCAGTTCTTC.

This clonotype turned up a few times. This chain uses TRBV12-3 or TRBV12-4 with TRBJ2-2; D assignment may be TRBD1 or TRBD2 (5 bases each). This CDR3 is 16 amino acids long. Trimming cost V 0 bases and J 5 bases, with 13 bases left between them. CDR3 DNA sequence: TGTGCCAGCAGTTTAGCGCTGGGGACGGCGACCGGGGAGCTGTTTTTT. Its translation: CASSLALGTATGELFF.

This clonotype was counted only a few times. This chain uses TRBV6-1 with TRBJ2-7; 9 nucleotides align to TRBD1. V gave up 6 bases and J gave up 6 bases; unmatched junction bases: 9. Germline V lookup: CDR1 MNHNS, CDR2 SASEGT. The CDR3 sequence is 14 residues long. This CDR3 is CASRPGQGSSEQYF. As DNA, the CDR3 is TGTGCCAGCAGACCGGGACAGGGCTCGTCCGAGCAGTACTTC.

A few counts support this clonotype. This chain uses TRBV29-1 with TRBJ2-5; 7 bases align to TRBD1. The CDR3 is 14 amino acids. V lost 2 bases to trimming and J lost 2 bases; unmatched junction nucleotides: 5. Germline CDR1 reads SQVTM; CDR2 reads ANQGSEA. The CDR3 sequence is CSVERDSAQETQYF. Here the CDR3 DNA reads TGCAGCGTTGAACGGGACAGCGCACAAGAGACCCAGTACTTC.

This clonotype has a handful of counts. V is TRBV7-2 and J is TRBJ2-4, with TRBD1 as a possible D gene (6 bases). From germline, CDR1 is SGHTA and CDR2 FQGNSA. The V end was cut by 3 bases, the J end by 8 bases, with 11 bases between. The CDR3 is made up of 13 amino acids. The CDR3 loop reads CASSFDRIDIQYF. The CDR3 DNA reads TGTGCCAGCAGCTTCGACAGGATAGACATTCAGTACTTC.

This clonotype was recorded a few times. The chain combines TRBV3-1 with TRBJ2-5; D is perhaps TRBD2 (7 bases). This CDR3 has 15 amino acids. The germline V gene has CDR1 LGHDT and CDR2 YNNKEL (reference sequence). Between the trimmed V and J ends, which lost 0 bases and 5 bases, there was a span of 13 bases. The DNA for the CDR3 is TGTGCCAGCAGCCAAGACGGGGGGCGGGGGGAGACCCAGTACTTC. As protein: CASSQDGGRGETQYF.